This TCR beta chain was captured by sequencing in a study of OX40 agonist ivuxolimab in advanced cancers. On the study more broadly: Previous treatment with anti-PD-1, anti-PD-L1 or anti-CTLA-4 therapy was allowed; about 40% had received some.

Patients who had autoimmune disease history or got systemic immunosuppression were left out. J lost 3 bases, V lost 5 bases, and 5 bases had no gene match. Germline V CDR1 and CDR2: KGHSH, LQKENI. The CDR3 runs to 14 residues. Produced via immunoSEQ multiplex PCR; TCRdb's table is partial and in-frame only. The sample lists almost 90,000 clones, roughly 88% occurring once. The specimen comprised CD4+ or CD8+ T cells sorted from blood, sampled in a trial of the OX40 agonist ivuxolimab. This sequence originates from an adult with an advanced solid tumor such as melanoma, head and neck, liver or kidney cancer. The rearrangement uses TRBV18 and TRBJ1-1, with 8 bases matching TRBD1. CDR3: CASSSSGQDTEAFF. DNA of the CDR3: TGTGCCAGCTCATCGTCGGGACAGGACACTGAAGCTTTCTTT. The variable domain in full, with the rest retrieved from reference TRBV18 and TRBJ1-1, is NAGVMQNPRHLVRRRGQEARLRCSPMKGHSHVYWYRQLPEEGLKFMVYLQKENIIDESGMPKERFSAEFPKEGPSILRIQQVVRGDSAAYFCASSSSGQDTEAFFGQGTRLTVV.